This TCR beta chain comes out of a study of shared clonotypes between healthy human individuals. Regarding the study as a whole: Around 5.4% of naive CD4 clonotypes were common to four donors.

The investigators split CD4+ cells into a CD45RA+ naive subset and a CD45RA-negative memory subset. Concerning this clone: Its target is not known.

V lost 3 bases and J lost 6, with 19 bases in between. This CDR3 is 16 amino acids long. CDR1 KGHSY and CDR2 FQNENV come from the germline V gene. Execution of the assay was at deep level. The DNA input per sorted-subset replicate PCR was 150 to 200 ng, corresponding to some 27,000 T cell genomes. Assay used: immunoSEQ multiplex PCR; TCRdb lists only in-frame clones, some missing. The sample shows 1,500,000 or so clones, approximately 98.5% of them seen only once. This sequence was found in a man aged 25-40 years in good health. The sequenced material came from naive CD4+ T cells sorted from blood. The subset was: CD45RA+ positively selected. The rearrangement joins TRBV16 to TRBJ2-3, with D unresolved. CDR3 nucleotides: TGTGCCAGCAGCCACCCCGAAGTCGATTCAAGTGATACGCAGTATTTT. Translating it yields CASSHPEVDSSDTQYF.